The present T cell receptor (beta chain) was sequenced within a study of T-cell reconstitution after alpha-beta-depleted transplantation in children. Study-wide findings and caveats: A year post-transplant, T-cell counts and diversity derived mostly from newly produced T cells.

In its sample, this clonotype was seen a few times. Antigen unknown. During its preparation, the TCRbeta library received unique molecular identifiers. TCRdb fed the PCR reads into MiXCR, producing one record per CDR3 protein. In the table there are around 300,000 distinct CDR3 sequences, 23% of which are singletons. The V end was cut by 7 bases, the J end by 4 bases, with 16 bases between. The CDR3 covers 14 residues. CDR1 and CDR2 (germline): MNHNS, SASEGT. Sample: PBMCs, mostly from graft donor cells, taken 180 days after TCRalphabeta/CD19-depleted stem cell transplant. The clonotype comes from a male patient between 10 and 17 years old who had a stem cell transplant for acute lymphoblastic leukemia, so the T cells may come from the graft donor. The chain is built from TRBV6-1 and TRBJ2-5, with D uncertain. CDR3 DNA sequence: TGTGCCAGCACTAAACTGGACCCGCGAGAGACCCAGTACTTC. Translating it yields CASTKLDPRETQYF.